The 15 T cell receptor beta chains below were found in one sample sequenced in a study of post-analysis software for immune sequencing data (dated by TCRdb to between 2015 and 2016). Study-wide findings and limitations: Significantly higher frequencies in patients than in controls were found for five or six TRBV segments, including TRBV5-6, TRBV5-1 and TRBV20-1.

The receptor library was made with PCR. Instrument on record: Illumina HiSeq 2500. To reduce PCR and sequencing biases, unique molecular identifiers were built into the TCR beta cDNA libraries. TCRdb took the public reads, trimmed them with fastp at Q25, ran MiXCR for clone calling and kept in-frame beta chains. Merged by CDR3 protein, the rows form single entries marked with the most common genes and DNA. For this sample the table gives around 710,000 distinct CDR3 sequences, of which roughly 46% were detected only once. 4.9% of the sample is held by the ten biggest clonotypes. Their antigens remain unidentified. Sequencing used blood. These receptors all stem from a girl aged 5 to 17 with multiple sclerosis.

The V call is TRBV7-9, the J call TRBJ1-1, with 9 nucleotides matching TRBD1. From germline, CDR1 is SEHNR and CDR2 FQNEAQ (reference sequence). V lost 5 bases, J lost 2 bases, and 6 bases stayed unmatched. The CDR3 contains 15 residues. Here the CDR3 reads CASSQRTGANTEAFF. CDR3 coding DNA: TGTGCCAGCAGCCAGAGGACAGGGGCCAACACTGAAGCTTTCTTT.

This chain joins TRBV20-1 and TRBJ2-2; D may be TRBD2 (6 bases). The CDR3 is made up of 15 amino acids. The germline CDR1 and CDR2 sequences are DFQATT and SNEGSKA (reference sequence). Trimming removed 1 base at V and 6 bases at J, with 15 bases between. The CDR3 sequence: CSARATWTTAGELFF. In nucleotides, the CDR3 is TGCAGTGCTAGAGCCACGTGGACTACCGCCGGGGAGCTGTTTTTT.

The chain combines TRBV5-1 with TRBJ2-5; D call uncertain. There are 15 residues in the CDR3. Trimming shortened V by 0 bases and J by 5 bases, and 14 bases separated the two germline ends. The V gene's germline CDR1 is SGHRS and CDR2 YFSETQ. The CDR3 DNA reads TGCGCCAGCAGCTTGGGCGGTGGGTCGGCGGAGACCCAGTACTTC. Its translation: CASSLGGGSAETQYF.

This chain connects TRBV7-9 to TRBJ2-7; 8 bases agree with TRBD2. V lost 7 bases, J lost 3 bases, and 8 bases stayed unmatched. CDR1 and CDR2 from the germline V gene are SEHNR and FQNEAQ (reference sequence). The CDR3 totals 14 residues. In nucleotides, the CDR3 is TGTGCCAGCAAGCCGGGAGGGCCGGGCTACGAGCAGTACTTC. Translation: CASKPGGPGYEQYF.

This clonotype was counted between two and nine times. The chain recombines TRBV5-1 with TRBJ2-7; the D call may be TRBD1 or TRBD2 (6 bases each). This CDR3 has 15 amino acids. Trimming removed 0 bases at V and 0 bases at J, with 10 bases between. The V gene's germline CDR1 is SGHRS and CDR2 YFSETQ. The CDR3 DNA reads TGCGCCAGCAGCTTGGCGGGGGCGCTCTCCTACGAGCAGTACTTC. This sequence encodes CASSLAGALSYEQYF.

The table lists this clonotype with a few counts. DNA of the CDR3: TGCAGTGCAAGCAGGGACAGGGGGAACAAAAATGAGCAGTTCTTC. Its translation is CSASRDRGNKNEQFF. The chain employs TRBV20-1 and TRBJ2-1; TRBD1 aligns across 11 bases. The trim removed 6 bases at V and 7 bases at J, leaving 11 bases unmatched. Germline CDR1 and CDR2: DFQATT and SNEGSKA (reference sequence). The CDR3 is made up of 15 amino acids.

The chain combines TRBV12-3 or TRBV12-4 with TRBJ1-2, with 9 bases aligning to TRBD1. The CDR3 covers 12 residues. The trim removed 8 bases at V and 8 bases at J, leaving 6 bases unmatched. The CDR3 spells CASLGQGLGYTF. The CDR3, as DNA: TGTGCCAGCCTCGGACAGGGGTTAGGCTACACCTTC.

Here the CDR3 reads CASSTPDIAKNIQYF. DNA of the CDR3: TGTGCCAGCAGTACTCCGGACATCGCCAAAAACATTCAGTACTTC. This chain uses TRBV28 with TRBJ2-4, with a possible D match to TRBD1 (5 bases). The CDR3 sequence is 15 residues long. The V end was cut by 5 bases, the J end by 1 base, with 12 bases between. Germline-derived CDR1 and CDR2 are MDHEN and SYDVKM.

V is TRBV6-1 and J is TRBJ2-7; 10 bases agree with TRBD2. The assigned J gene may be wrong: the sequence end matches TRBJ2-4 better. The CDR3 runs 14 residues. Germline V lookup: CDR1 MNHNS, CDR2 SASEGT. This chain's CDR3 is CASSGSSGSNIQYF. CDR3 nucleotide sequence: TGTGCCAGCAGTGGCTCTAGCGGGAGCAACATTCAGTACTTC.

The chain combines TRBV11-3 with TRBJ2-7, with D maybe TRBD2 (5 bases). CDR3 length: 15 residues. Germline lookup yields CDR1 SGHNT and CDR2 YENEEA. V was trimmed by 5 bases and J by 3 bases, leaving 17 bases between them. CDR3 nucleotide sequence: TGTGCCAGCAGCCGCATGGGGTTAGGGAGCTACGAGCAGTACTTC. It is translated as CASSRMGLGSYEQYF. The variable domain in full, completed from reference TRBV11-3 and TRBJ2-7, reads EAGVVQSPRYKIIEKKQPVAFWCNPISGHNTLYWYLQNLGQGPELLIRYENEEAVDDSQLPKDRFSAERLKGVDSTLKIQPAELGDSAVYLCASSRMGLGSYEQYFGPGTRLTVT.

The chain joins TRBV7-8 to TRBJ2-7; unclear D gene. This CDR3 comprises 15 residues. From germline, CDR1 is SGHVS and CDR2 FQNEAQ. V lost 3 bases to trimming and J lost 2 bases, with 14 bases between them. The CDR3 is CASSFDPGKTYEQYF. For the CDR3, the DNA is TGTGCCAGCAGCTTTGATCCCGGTAAAACCTACGAGCAGTACTTC.

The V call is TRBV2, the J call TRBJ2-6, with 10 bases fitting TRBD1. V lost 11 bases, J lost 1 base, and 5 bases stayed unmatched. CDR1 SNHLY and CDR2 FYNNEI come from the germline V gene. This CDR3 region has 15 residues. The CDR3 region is CARGQGLSGANVLTF. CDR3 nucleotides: TGTGCCCGGGGACAGGGGCTTTCTGGGGCCAACGTCCTGACTTTC. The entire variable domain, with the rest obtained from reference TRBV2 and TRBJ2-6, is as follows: EPEVTQTPSHQVTQMGQEVILRCVPISNHLYFYWYRQILGQKVEFLVSFYNNEISEKSEIFDDQFSVERPDGSNFTLKIRSTKLEDSAMYFCARGQGLSGANVLTFGAGSRLTVL.

The CDR3 DNA follows: TGTGCCACCAGTGATTTCCTTAGCGGCCCTCTAGGTGAGCAGTTCTTC. Translated: CATSDFLSGPLGEQFF. This chain links TRBV24-1 with TRBJ2-1; TRBD2 might be the D (6 bases). There are 16 residues in the CDR3. CDR1 is KGHDR and CDR2 is SFDVKD in the germline V gene. V was shortened by 1 base and J by 9 bases, with 18 bases between the two germline ends.

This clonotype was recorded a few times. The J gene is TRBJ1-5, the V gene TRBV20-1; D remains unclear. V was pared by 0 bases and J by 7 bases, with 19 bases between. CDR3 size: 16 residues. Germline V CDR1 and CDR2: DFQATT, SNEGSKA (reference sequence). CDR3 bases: TGCAGTGCTAGAGACCGGTCGGGTCAGGCCATGCAGCCCCAGCATTTT. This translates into CSARDRSGQAMQPQHF.

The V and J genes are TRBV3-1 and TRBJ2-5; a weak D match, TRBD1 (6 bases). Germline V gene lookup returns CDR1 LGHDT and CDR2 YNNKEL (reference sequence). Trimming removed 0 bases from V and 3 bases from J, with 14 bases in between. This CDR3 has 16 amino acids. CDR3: CASSQDRGTQEETQYF. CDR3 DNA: TGTGCCAGCAGCCAAGATAGAGGGACACAGGAAGAGACCCAGTACTTC.